The rows below give T cell receptor beta chains drawn from one sample of a study of blood T cell repertoires in COVID-19. Sequencing used immunoSEQ multiplex PCR; TCRdb keeps in-frame clones, though not all of them. The sample has about 330,000 clones, 88% seen once; the top ten hold less than 5.5%. Sequenced: PBMCs or T cells enriched from blood (not recorded which). The origin of the receptors is a man aged 25 to 45 who had recovered from COVID-19. CDR3s include the opening cysteine and the closing phenylalanine or tryptophan. The D gene is left open where the match is weak. Not every row has a clone size; where given, it reads once, few, many or a size class.

V gene: TRBV5-1
clone size: .
J gene: TRBJ1-3
D gene: .
CDR3 DNA: TGCGCCAGCAGCTTGGATTCCTACTCTGGAAACACCATATATTTT
CDR3 protein: CASSLDSYSGNTIYF

V gene: TRBV21-1
clone size: .
J gene: TRBJ2-2
D gene: .
CDR3 DNA: TGTGCCAGCAGCATCGCAACCCCCCGCAGGGGGCTGAACACCGGGGAGCTGTTTTTT
CDR3 protein: CASSIATPRRGLNTGELFF

V gene: TRBV6-6
clone size: once
J gene: TRBJ2-7
D gene: .
CDR3 DNA: TGTGCCAGCAGTTACCCTCCAGAAGAGCAGTACTTC
CDR3 protein: CASSYPPEEQYF

V gene: TRBV19
clone size: .
J gene: TRBJ1-4
D gene: .
CDR3 DNA: TGTGCCAGTAGTATAGATCTATTGGGGGCAGGCCACCTAATTGGACTGTTTTTT
CDR3 protein: CASSIDLLGAGHLIGLFF

V gene: TRBV5-4
clone size: .
J gene: TRBJ2-1
D gene: TRBD2
CDR3 DNA: TGTGCCAGCAGCTTTAGCGGGGGGGCTCACAATGAGCAGTTCTTC
CDR3 protein: CASSFSGGAHNEQFF

V gene: TRBV18
clone size: .
J gene: TRBJ1-1
D gene: TRBD1
CDR3 DNA: TGTGCCAGCTCACCGGACAGGGTAGGTGGGATAAAGCTGAACACTGAAGCTTTCTTT
CDR3 protein: CASSPDRVGGIKLNTEAFF

V gene: TRBV6-4
clone size: .
J gene: TRBJ1-6
D gene: TRBD1
CDR3 DNA: TGTGCCAGCAGCGACAGGGGGCGTGTGGGATCACCCCTCCACTTT
CDR3 protein: CASSDRGRVGSPLHF

V gene: TRBV18
clone size: .
J gene: TRBJ1-2
D gene: .
CDR3 DNA: TGTGCCAGCTCACCACAGGGGCTCGATGGCTACACCTTC
CDR3 protein: CASSPQGLDGYTF

V gene: TRBV19
clone size: once
J gene: TRBJ2-5
D gene: TRBD1
CDR3 DNA: TGTGCCAGTAGTATATCCCACCTGGGGACAGTCAGTGAGACCCAGTACTTC
CDR3 protein: CASSISHLGTVSETQYF

V gene: TRBV20-1
clone size: .
J gene: TRBJ1-2
D gene: TRBD1
CDR3 DNA: TGCAGTGCTAGTGGACAGGTCGAAGGCTACACCTTC
CDR3 protein: CSASGQVEGYTF

V gene: TRBV13
clone size: .
J gene: TRBJ2-7
D gene: .
CDR3 DNA: TGTGCCAGCAGCTTCAATTACGAGCAGTACTTC
CDR3 protein: CASSFNYEQYF

V gene: TRBV20-1
clone size: once
J gene: TRBJ2-1
D gene: .
CDR3 DNA: TGCAGTGCTAGTCCCACGGGAGCCCAGTTCTTC
CDR3 protein: CSASPTGAQFF

V gene: TRBV30
clone size: few
J gene: TRBJ2-7
D gene: TRBD2
CDR3 DNA: TGTGCCTGGAGTGTCGGGAGGAACTACGAGCAGTACTTC
CDR3 protein: CAWSVGRNYEQYF

V gene: TRBV29-1
clone size: .
J gene: TRBJ1-2
D gene: .
CDR3 DNA: TGCAGCGTTGTTCAGACAGGCCACTATGGCTACACCTTC
CDR3 protein: CSVVQTGHYGYTF

V gene: TRBV30
clone size: .
J gene: TRBJ1-2
D gene: .
CDR3 DNA: TGTGCCGGATACCAGGGCAGGGCGAGTGGCTACACCTTC
CDR3 protein: CAGYQGRASGYTF

V gene: TRBV7-9
clone size: .
J gene: TRBJ2-5
D gene: TRBD1
CDR3 DNA: TGTGCCAGCAGCCCGACAGGGATGGAGACCCAGTACTTC
CDR3 protein: CASSPTGMETQYF

V gene: TRBV7-3
clone size: .
J gene: TRBJ1-1
D gene: TRBD1
CDR3 DNA: TGTGCCAGCAGCTTGGGGACAGTCGGCACTGAAGCTTTCTTT
CDR3 protein: CASSLGTVGTEAFF

V gene: TRBV5-1
clone size: .
J gene: TRBJ2-5
D gene: .
CDR3 DNA: TGCGCCAGCAGCCCTGATAGGAGGGGGCAAAGGGAGACCCAGTACTTC
CDR3 protein: CASSPDRRGQRETQYF

V gene: TRBV12-1
clone size: .
J gene: TRBJ1-2
D gene: .
CDR3 DNA: TGTGCCAGCAGCTTTGCTCTGGACAGGGTCGACTATGGCTACACCTTC
CDR3 protein: CASSFALDRVDYGYTF

V gene: TRBV3-1/TRBV3-2
clone size: .
J gene: TRBJ1-2
D gene: TRBD1
CDR3 DNA: TGTGCCAGCAGGCCGACCGGACAGGTCTATGGCTACACCTTC
CDR3 protein: CASRPTGQVYGYTF

V gene: TRBV10-3
clone size: few
J gene: TRBJ1-5
D gene: TRBD1
CDR3 DNA: TGTGCCATACAGGGGCACAATCAGCCCCAGCATTTT
CDR3 protein: CAIQGHNQPQHF

V gene: TRBV11-2
clone size: .
J gene: TRBJ1-5
D gene: .
CDR3 DNA: TGTGCCAGCAGCGGACAAACCGATGGTGACAATCAGCCCCAGCATTTT
CDR3 protein: CASSGQTDGDNQPQHF

V gene: TRBV5-4
clone size: .
J gene: TRBJ1-4
D gene: .
CDR3 DNA: TGTGCCAGCAGCCTACGGACCGCTACAGGTGCAACTAATGAAAAACTGTTTTTT
CDR3 protein: CASSLRTATGATNEKLFF

V gene: TRBV10-2
clone size: .
J gene: TRBJ1-2
D gene: .
CDR3 DNA: TGCGCCAGCAGCTCCACGCAGGGGTCTGGCTACACCTTC
CDR3 protein: CASSSTQGSGYTF

V gene: TRBV4-1
clone size: .
J gene: TRBJ2-7
D gene: TRBD1
CDR3 DNA: TGCGCCAGCAGCCCGAACAGGGGCCTATACGAGCAGTACTTC
CDR3 protein: CASSPNRGLYEQYF

V gene: TRBV12-3/TRBV12-4
clone size: .
J gene: TRBJ2-7
D gene: .
CDR3 DNA: TGTGCCAGCAGCACTATCCCATACGAGCAGTACTTC
CDR3 protein: CASSTIPYEQYF

V gene: TRBV7-8
clone size: .
J gene: TRBJ2-1
D gene: TRBD2
CDR3 DNA: TGTGCCAGCAGCTTAGGGGGGACTAGCGGTCGGCGGTTCTTC
CDR3 protein: CASSLGGTSGRRFF